One sample yielded the 25 T cell receptor beta chains listed below, sequenced in a study of regulatory T cells in long-lasting Graves disease. Combining iRepertoire HTBI primers with Arm-PCR of CDR3 regions, the authors built TCR beta libraries. Each CDR3 protein gets one entry after TCRdb re-called the multiplex PCR reads with MiXCR. The sample records about 470,000 distinct CDR3 sequences, around 15% being singletons. The time point: newly diagnosed GD, antithyroid drugs for less than 3 months. There was RNA extracted from PBMCs, and the TCR library was made from it. These data were also filed under a second study, of T cells in Graves' hyperthyroidism and ophthalmopathy.

Sequences were derived from peripheral blood mononuclear cells (PBMCs), sampled at new diagnosis, from a patient treated with antithyroid drugs. Receptor source: a man in his forties or fifties with Graves disease.

This clonotype was seen at least ten times. The chain uses TRBV28 and TRBJ2-5, with D maybe TRBD2 (6 bases). V lost 6 bases to trimming and J lost 10 bases, with 15 bases between them. The CDR3 covers 12 residues. CDR1 MDHEN and CDR2 SYDVKM come from the germline V gene. The DNA of the CDR3 is TGTGCCAGCAGACGGCTCCTGGGGGGCCAGTACTTC. Translation: CASRRLLGGQYF.

A few counts support this clonotype. The rearrangement joins TRBV6-5 to TRBJ2-7; 9 bases are shared with TRBD2. CDR3 length equals 12 residues. Trimming at V came to 2 bases and at J to 13 bases, leaving 6 bases not matched to a gene. Looked up from germline, CDR1 is MNHEY and CDR2 is SVGAGI. The CDR3 DNA reads TGTGCCAGCAGTTACCTCCGGACTAGCGTCTACTTC. Its translation is CASSYLRTSVYF.

Remarks on this clonotype: This likely traces to a read error, being one base from a far larger clone. This rearrangement joins TRBV11-2 to TRBJ2-3; possible D gene TRBD2, 5 bases. This CDR3 comprises 14 residues. The ends were cut back, 1 base at V and 4 bases at J, with 9 bases in the middle. Per germline, CDR1 SGHAT and CDR2 FQNNGV. The CDR3, as DNA: TGTGCCAGCAGCTTAGGGGGAGTATCAGATACGCAGTATTTT. Translation gives CASSLGGVSDTQYF.

Many counts were recorded for this clonotype. The chain couples TRBV7-3 to TRBJ2-7; 7 bases line up with TRBD2. The CDR3 length is 18 residues. Germline loops: CDR1 SGHTA, CDR2 FQGTGA. V lost 3 bases to trimming and J lost 0 bases; unmatched junction nucleotides: 14. This chain's CDR3 is CASSFRVVIGGSSYEQYF. CDR3 DNA: TGTGCCAGCAGCTTCCGAGTTGTTATCGGGGGGAGCTCCTACGAGCAGTACTTC.

This clonotype was seen many times. This chain connects TRBV20-1 to TRBJ2-1; D gene unclear. CDR3 length: 13 residues. In germline, CDR1 is DFQATT, CDR2 SNEGSKA (reference sequence). Trimming left V 3 bases short and J 2 bases short, with 8 bases between. CDR3 DNA sequence: TGCAGTGCTAGGTTGAGAACCTACAATGAGCAGTTCTTC. Encoded protein: CSARLRTYNEQFF.

This clonotype was seen a handful of times. For the CDR3, the DNA is TGCAGCTACGACCTGGGGAATACGCAGTATTTT. It yields the protein CSYDLGNTQYF. The V gene is TRBV29-1, the J gene TRBJ2-3; D ambiguous. Germline-derived CDR1 and CDR2 are SQVTM and ANQGSEA. The germline V and J ends were trimmed by 8 bases and 7 bases, with 13 bases remaining between them. CDR3 length: 11 residues.

CDR3 residues: CASNPAGLAGGPSSYEQYF. The DNA of the CDR3 is TGCGCCAGCAACCCAGCGGGACTAGCGGGAGGTCCCAGCTCCTACGAGCAGTACTTC. The chain combines TRBV5-1 with TRBJ2-7; 15 bases align to TRBD2. The CDR3 has 19 amino acids. Germline V gives CDR1 SGHRS, CDR2 YFSETQ. Trimming removed 6 bases from V and 0 bases from J; junction bases left unmatched: 13. Drawing the rest from reference TRBV5-1 and TRBJ2-7, the complete variable domain is KAGVTQTPRYLIKTRGQQVTLSCSPISGHRSVSWYQQTPGQGLQFLFEYFSETQRNKGNFPGRFSGRQFSNSRSEMNVSTLELGDSALYLCASNPAGLAGGPSSYEQYFGPGTRLTVT.

The rearrangement joins TRBV12-3 or TRBV12-4 to TRBJ1-4; 8 bases align to TRBD1. This CDR3 has 15 residues. The V and J ends lost 7 bases and 4 bases, in that order; junction bases with no gene match: 8. The CDR3 sequence: CASTLGQGDNEKLFF. Here the CDR3 DNA reads TGTGCCAGCACCCTTGGACAGGGAGATAATGAAAAACTGTTTTTT.

This clonotype was detected many times. This sequence joins TRBV27 and TRBJ2-7; 10 bases align to TRBD2. CDR1 and CDR2 from the germline V gene are MNHEY and SMNVEV (reference sequence). The CDR3 consists of 13 residues. The J segment lost 4 bases and the V segment lost 6 bases, leaving 3 bases of the junction unmatched. CDR3 region: CASRASGSYEQYF. CDR3 nucleotides: TGTGCCAGCAGGGCTAGCGGGAGTTACGAGCAGTACTTC.

This clonotype was counted a few times. The chain has TRBV5-6 and TRBJ2-5; TRBD2 aligns across 8 bases. The CDR3 spans 17 residues. With V trimmed by 0 bases and J by 2 bases, 9 bases remained unmatched. Per germline, CDR1 SGHDT and CDR2 YYEEEE. CDR3 residues: CASSLAGVAGWQETQYF. CDR3 coding DNA: TGTGCCAGCAGCTTGGCCGGGGTAGCGGGATGGCAAGAGACCCAGTACTTC.

The table lists this clonotype with a few counts. The V call is TRBV12-3 or TRBV12-4, the J call TRBJ1-6; the D gene is possibly TRBD1 (6 bases). This CDR3 contains 15 residues. V lost 3 bases, J lost 7 bases, and 13 bases lay in between. CDR3 in DNA: TGTGCCAGCAGTTTTTTCAGGGGAGAGAATTCACCCCTCCACTTT. This encodes CASSFFRGENSPLHF.

This chain connects TRBV10-3 to TRBJ2-6; D is possibly TRBD1 (5 bases). Trimming shortened V by 11 bases and J by 0 bases, and 14 bases separated the two germline ends. CDR3 length: 15 amino acids. Germline-derived CDR1 and CDR2 are ENHRY and SYGVKD. The CDR3 sequence is CASLGAFSGANVLTF. The CDR3 region has the DNA TGTGCCTCCCTTGGGGCTTTCTCTGGGGCCAACGTCCTGACTTTC.

V gene TRBV7-2 combines with J gene TRBJ2-3; D possibly corresponds to TRBD2 (5 bases). This CDR3 is 15 amino acids long. Germline V gene sequence: CDR1 SGHTA, CDR2 FQGNSA. The ends were cut back, 3 bases at V and 3 bases at J, with 13 bases in the middle. CDR3: CASSLGAQWTDTQYF. The CDR3, as DNA: TGTGCCAGCAGCTTGGGAGCGCAATGGACAGATACGCAGTATTTT. Full variable domain (rest looked up from reference TRBV7-2 and TRBJ2-3): GAGVSQSPSNKVTEKGKDVELRCDPISGHTALYWYRQSLGQGLEFLIYFQGNSAPDKSGLPSDRFSAERTGGSVSTLTIQRTQQEDSAVYLCASSLGAQWTDTQYFGPGTRLTVL.

In DNA form, the CDR3 reads TGCAGTGCTAGAGATCCCCGTTTAGCGGGAGCCTACGAGCAGTACTTC. It codes for CSARDPRLAGAYEQYF. This rearrangement joins TRBV20-1 to TRBJ2-7; 9 positions agree with TRBD2. CDR1 is DFQATT, CDR2 SNEGSKA, per germline (reference sequence). The CDR3 totals 16 residues. J was trimmed by 2 bases and V by 0 bases; bases with no gene match: 8.

Ten or more counts support this clonotype. This chain connects TRBV29-1 to TRBJ2-7, with 7 positions matching TRBD2. Germline CDR1 SQVTM, CDR2 ANQGSEA. V gave up 5 bases and J gave up 2 bases; unmatched junction bases: 9. The CDR3 has 14 amino acids. The CDR3 sequence: CSVKIREAAYEQYF. The CDR3 DNA sequence: TGCAGCGTTAAGATACGGGAGGCCGCCTACGAGCAGTACTTC.

This clonotype was recorded many times. The chain uses TRBV6-5 and TRBJ1-5; a possible D gene is TRBD1 (5 bases). The V gene lost 3 bases and the J gene lost 4 bases, with 10 bases spanning the gap. The CDR3 is 14 residues long. Germline CDR1 MNHEY, CDR2 SVGAGI. The CDR3 DNA reads TGTGCCAGCAGTTATTCGGGGGGGAATCAGCCCCAGCATTTT. Its protein product is CASSYSGGNQPQHF.

V is TRBV20-1 and J is TRBJ1-1, with 10 bases that match TRBD1. Germline loops: CDR1 DFQATT, CDR2 SNEGSKA (reference sequence). The CDR3 has 13 amino acids. V trimming: 6 bases; J trimming: 4 bases; junction bases outside the gene matches: 5. For the CDR3, the DNA is TGCAGTGCCAGGACAGGGGGAAGCACTGAAGCTTTCTTT. It yields the protein CSARTGGSTEAFF.

This clonotype was observed at least ten times. The chain recombines TRBV11-2 with TRBJ2-2; D call uncertain. The CDR3 runs 15 residues. From germline, CDR1 is SGHAT and CDR2 FQNNGV. V was clipped by 1 base and J by 5 bases, with 11 bases between them. The CDR3 sequence is CASSLGAGTTGELFF. DNA of the CDR3: TGTGCCAGCAGCTTAGGGGCAGGCACAACCGGGGAGCTGTTTTTT.

This clonotype was recorded many times. The chain carries TRBV20-1 and TRBJ2-7, with 9 bases lining up with TRBD1. V shed 4 bases and J 5 bases; nucleotides not matched to a gene: 6. Germline V gene data show CDR1 as DFQATT and CDR2 as SNEGSKA (reference sequence). The CDR3 length is 13 residues. CDR3 amino acids: CSATGTGLNEQYF. The CDR3 DNA sequence: TGCAGTGCTACCGGGACAGGGCTGAACGAGCAGTACTTC.

This sequence joins TRBV9 and TRBJ2-3; D tentatively fits TRBD1 or TRBD2 (5 bases each). The V end was cut by 5 bases, the J end by 12 bases, with 16 bases between. Germline CDR1 SGDLS, CDR2 YYNGEE. The CDR3 length is 12 residues. Here the CDR3 reads CASSETGRRQYF. The CDR3 nucleotides read TGTGCCAGCAGTGAGACGGGGCGTAGACAGTATTTT.

This clonotype occurred many times. This sequence joins TRBV3-1 and TRBJ2-7; tentatively, D is TRBD2 (6 bases). V lost 3 bases and J 6 bases, leaving 18 bases between the germline ends. CDR3 length equals 15 residues. Germline lookup yields CDR1 LGHDT and CDR2 YNNKEL (reference sequence). The CDR3 here is CASSHRDFGASEQYF. As DNA, the CDR3 is TGTGCCAGCAGCCACCGGGACTTCGGGGCATCCGAGCAGTACTTC.

This clonotype appeared many times. At one end the junction does not follow the germline gene, possibly because of a read error. The chain carries TRBV12-3 or TRBV12-4 and TRBJ2-7, with TRBD2 matching over 11 bases. The CDR3 is 14 amino acids. This CDR3 is CASSLAGGPDEQYF. The CDR3 DNA reads as TGTGCCAGCAGCTTAGCGGGAGGGCCCGACGAGCAGTACTTC.

The table lists this clonotype with many counts. The rearrangement joins TRBV28 to TRBJ2-7, with D maybe TRBD1 (6 bases). Trimming took off 4 bases at V and 5 bases at J, with 15 bases between the two ends. Looked up from germline, CDR1 is MDHEN and CDR2 is SYDVKM. The CDR3 contains 14 residues. The CDR3 bases are TGTGCCAGCAGTTCAAACAGGGTCCGGGACGAGCAGTACTTC. It is translated as CASSSNRVRDEQYF.

The genes are TRBV15 and TRBJ1-4; 8 bases are a match to TRBD1. Germline V gene data show CDR1 as LNHNV and CDR2 as YYDKDF (reference sequence). V shed 5 bases, J shed 5 bases, and the junction held 4 bases outside the gene matches. This CDR3 is 14 amino acids long. DNA for the CDR3: TGTGCCACCAGCCAAGGACAGGGAAATGAAAAACTGTTTTTT. Protein: CATSQGQGNEKLFF. The variable domain in full, with the rest retrieved from reference TRBV15 and TRBJ1-4, is DAMVIQNPRYQVTQFGKPVTLSCSQTLNHNVMYWYQQKSSQAPKLLFHYYDKDFNNEADTPDNFQSRRPNTSFCFLDIRSPGLGDTAMYLCATSQGQGNEKLFFGSGTQLSVL.

The J gene is TRBJ2-1, the V gene TRBV12-5; unclear D gene. The J call may be incorrect, as the DNA end agrees better with TRBJ2-5. Germline values: CDR1 LGHNT, CDR2 FRNRAP. This CDR3 has 11 amino acids. The CDR3 here is CASGFDETQYF. Here the CDR3 DNA reads TGTGCTAGTGGTTTTGACGAGACCCAGTACTTC.